The rows below give T cell receptor beta chains drawn from one sample of a study of cytotoxic CD8 clonotypes in ibrutinib-treated CLL. Assay: immunoSEQ multiplex PCR; the TCRdb copy retains only in-frame clones and omits some. This sample has more than 200,000 clones; less than 75% occur once, and the top ten carry roughly 15%. Sequencing was performed on PBMCs, taken after 24 months of ibrutinib treatment. These receptors originate from a human donor with chronic lymphocytic leukemia. Both conserved end residues are part of each CDR3. D genes are given only for firm matches. Only some rows state a clone size, as once, few, many or a class for expanded clones.

j_call | d_call | clone_size | v_call | cdr3_aa | cdr3_nt
TRBJ2-1 | . | . | TRBV9 | CASSHRNEQFF | TGTGCCAGCAGCCACCGCAATGAGCAGTTCTTC
TRBJ2-3 | . | . | TRBV10-3 | CAISESKGAADTQYF | TGTGCCATCAGTGAGTCGAAAGGGGCGGCAGATACGCAGTATTTT
TRBJ2-1 | . | few | TRBV29-1 | CSSSGVTSGEQFF | TGCAGCTCGTCTGGAGTTACTTCGGGTGAGCAGTTCTTC
TRBJ2-1 | . | . | TRBV9 | CASSVALVNEQFF | TGTGCCAGCAGCGTAGCGCTAGTTAATGAGCAGTTCTTC
TRBJ1-1 | TRBD1 | once | TRBV7-9 | CASSSTGSNTEAFF | TGTGCCAGCAGCTCGACAGGGTCGAACACTGAAGCTTTCTTT
TRBJ2-7 | TRBD1 | once | TRBV5-1 | CASSSGQGHEQYF | TGCGCCAGCAGTTCGGGACAGGGCCACGAGCAGTACTTC
TRBJ2-7 | . | few | TRBV19 | CASSKEYEQYF | TGTGCCAGTAGTAAGGAGTACGAGCAGTACTTC
TRBJ2-7 | . | . | TRBV18 | CASSLGRTTYEQYF | TGTGCCAGCTCCCTGGGGAGGACTACATACGAGCAGTACTTC
TRBJ1-2 | . | . | TRBV19 | CASSMQGYGYTF | TGTGCCAGTAGTATGCAGGGGTATGGCTACACCTTC
TRBJ2-1 | TRBD2 | few | TRBV11-2 | CASSLGLAVNNEQFF | TGTGCCAGCAGCTTAGGACTAGCGGTTAACAATGAGCAGTTCTTC
TRBJ1-1 | TRBD1 | . | TRBV7-9 | CASSSSGGRMNTEAFF | TGTGCCAGCAGCTCGTCAGGGGGACGTATGAACACTGAAGCTTTCTTT
TRBJ1-1 | . | . | TRBV29-1 | CSVRRGSGTEAFF | TGCAGCGTTCGTCGGGGGAGCGGCACTGAAGCTTTCTTT
TRBJ2-7 | . | once | TRBV7-6 | CASSLALFEGPLHEQYF | TGTGCCAGCAGCTTAGCGCTGTTTGAAGGACCCCTCCACGAGCAGTACTTC
TRBJ2-7 | TRBD1 | . | TRBV27 | CASSKGQDYYEQYF | TGTGCCAGCAGTAAGGGACAGGATTACTACGAGCAGTACTTC
TRBJ1-4 | . | . | TRBV6-5 | CASSYSRATNEKLFF | TGTGCCAGCAGTTACTCTAGGGCAACTAATGAAAAACTGTTTTTT
TRBJ2-7 | TRBD2 | . | TRBV6-5 | CASSYSAGSEQYF | TGTGCCAGCAGTTACTCAGCGGGGAGCGAGCAGTACTTC
TRBJ2-5 | . | once | TRBV7-9 | CASSLRTQETQYF | TGTGCCAGCAGCTTACGGACCCAAGAGACCCAGTACTTC
TRBJ1-1 | . | . | TRBV7-9 | CASQTDSTYTEAFF | TGTGCCAGCCAGACGGACTCTACCTACACTGAAGCTTTCTTT
TRBJ2-7 | TRBD1 | . | TRBV10-1 | CASSEPGTDSGEQYF | TGCGCCAGCAGTGAGCCTGGGACAGACTCGGGGGAGCAGTACTTC
TRBJ2-7 | . | . | TRBV5-1 | CASSFNQDSTYEQYF | TGCGCCAGCAGCTTCAATCAGGACAGCACCTACGAGCAGTACTTC
TRBJ2-2 | . | . | TRBV28 | CASSWQGSGELFF | TGTGCCAGCAGTTGGCAGGGTTCCGGGGAGCTGTTTTTT
TRBJ1-1 | . | . | TRBV29-1 | CSLTRGTEAFF | TGCAGCCTGACAAGGGGGACTGAAGCTTTCTTT
TRBJ2-5 | . | . | TRBV5-1 | CASSPGTGETQYF | TGCGCCAGCAGCCCAGGGACCGGAGAGACCCAGTACTTC
TRBJ2-2 | . | . | TRBV25-1 | CASSRGYTGELFF | TGTGCCAGCTCGCGAGGGTACACCGGGGAGCTGTTTTTT
TRBJ2-3 | . | few | TRBV30 | CAWSQDTQYF | TGTGCCTGGAGTCAGGATACGCAGTATTTT
TRBJ2-7 | . | . | TRBV4-3 | CASSPERQEPYEQYF | TGCGCCAGCAGCCCAGAACGACAGGAACCCTACGAGCAGTACTTC
TRBJ1-2 | . | . | TRBV28 | CASGVNYGYTF | TGTGCCAGCGGGGTTAACTATGGCTACACCTTC
TRBJ2-1 | TRBD2 | . | TRBV19 | CAQYVLAGTINEQFF | TGTGCCCAGTACGTCCTAGCGGGAACGATCAATGAGCAGTTCTTC
TRBJ2-3 | . | . | TRBV10-3 | CAIREGGASTDTQYF | TGTGCCATCAGGGAGGGGGGAGCCTCCACAGATACGCAGTATTTT
TRBJ2-5 | . | few | TRBV6-5 | CASSYGGTQYF | TGTGCCAGCAGTTACGGGGGGACCCAGTACTTC
TRBJ2-7 | . | . | TRBV30 | CAWKDGSYEQYF | TGTGCCTGGAAGGACGGTTCCTACGAGCAGTACTTC
TRBJ2-3 | TRBD2 | . | TRBV4-3 | CASSQDTSPGGTDTQYF | TGCGCCAGCAGCCAAGACACTAGCCCGGGGGGTACAGATACGCAGTATTTT
TRBJ2-7 | . | . | TRBV10-3 | CAISESLSYEQYF | TGTGCCATCAGTGAGTCCCTCTCGTACGAGCAGTACTTC
TRBJ2-7 | . | . | TRBV6-5 | CATGAGPLGF | TGTGCCACAGGGGCAGGACCCCTGGGCTTC
TRBJ1-1 | . | . | TRBV14 | CASSQGYQAFF | TGTGCCAGCAGCCAAGGTTACCAAGCTTTCTTT
TRBJ2-7 | . | . | TRBV29-1 | CSVYRVLGGEQYF | TGCAGCGTTTACAGGGTGCTTGGGGGCGAGCAGTACTTC
TRBJ1-2 | TRBD1 | . | TRBV6-5 | CASSYSRGGGYGYTF | TGTGCCAGCAGTTACTCGAGAGGGGGCGGCTATGGCTACACCTTC
TRBJ1-5 | . | . | TRBV7-2 | CASSLDGGGNQPQHF | TGTGCCAGCAGCTTAGATGGGGGGGGCAATCAGCCCCAGCATTTT
TRBJ2-2 | TRBD2 | . | TRBV7-2 | CASRLAGRTGELFF | TGTGCCAGCAGACTAGCGGGACGTACCGGGGAGCTGTTTTTT
TRBJ2-3 | . | . | TRBV9 | CASSDGRRATDTQYF | TGTGCCAGCAGCGATGGGAGGCGGGCCACAGATACGCAGTATTTT